This TCR beta chain was captured in a study of Graves' ophthalmopathy and Graves' hyperthyroidism. For the study at large: Researchers classed hyperthyroidism as stable given no ophthalmopathy within 18 months of follow-up.

The authors amplified TCR beta CDR3 regions, and they did so from RNA transcripts for repertoire sequencing. HTBI-primed first-round RT-PCR preceded second-round multiplex PCR. TCRdb reprocessed the multiplex PCR reads via MiXCR and lists one record per CDR3 protein. The data contain 560,000 or so distinct CDR3 sequences, 35% to 45% of them seen just once; the ten biggest clones take up 3.5% to 5%. Each hyperthyroidism patient was newly diagnosed, with under 2 months' duration, and aged 18 to 65. Germline loops: CDR1 SGHTA, CDR2 FQGTGA. V trimming: 3 bases; J trimming: 2 bases; junction bases outside the gene matches: 4. The CDR3 spans 15 residues. Study-wide points: Using a 13-signature model, the authors split ophthalmopathy from stable hyperthyroidism, with roughly 90% sensitivity and 81.08% specificity.

This clonotype showed up just a few times. What it binds is unknown. The chain employs TRBV7-3 and TRBJ2-1; the match to TRBD2 covers 7 bases. This clonotype was sampled from an adult man with Graves' hyperthyroidism. Sequenced: peripheral blood or thyroid tissue (not recorded which). CDR3 DNA: TGTGCCAGCAGCTTGAGAGCGGGGCCCTACAATGAGCAGTTCTTC. Amino acids: CASSLRAGPYNEQFF.